This T cell receptor beta chain was documented in a study of blood T cell repertoires in COVID-19. Background on the study: Researchers got acute and convalescent COVID-19 samples from the United States, Italy and Spain. The cDNA or gDNA used as material had been derived from T cells, B-cell-depleted T cells, or PBMCs.

Recovered status in Cohort 3 required two negative PCRs, clearance, or symptom resolution. Per the study methods: Reference gene primer amplification yielded estimated nucleated cell counts. Data came from immunoSEQ multiplex PCR; TCRdb stores just in-frame clones and leaves some out. V, J and clone size are taken as reported in that table, and D and trimming were inferred from the DNA itself. The top ten clones hold 1% to 1.5% of a sample with approximately 400,000 clones, 70% to 90% of them seen once. J was trimmed by 1 base and V by 9 bases; bases with no gene match: 8. The CDR3 spans 15 residues. Germline assignment: CDR1 SGHRS and CDR2 YFSETQ. This clone was observed a single time.

This sequence joins TRBV5-1 and TRBJ2-2; the match to TRBD2 covers 8 bases. Sequencing was done on a sample of PBMCs or T cells enriched from blood (not recorded which). The TCR sequence derives from a man in his thirties or forties who had recovered from COVID-19. DNA of the CDR3: TGCGCCACCTCCTCGGGGGGGTTGAACACCGGGGAGCTGTTTTTT. Protein sequence: CATSSGGLNTGELFF.